Shown below are 10 T cell receptor beta chains from a single sample sequenced in a study of post-analysis software for immune sequencing data. Findings of the study overall: The study found TRBV5-6, TRBV5-1 and TRBV20-1 among 5 or 6 TRBV segments more frequent in patients than controls.

The TCR beta cDNA libraries carried unique molecular identifiers. From the PCR reads, TCRdb called clonotypes with MiXCR, one entry per CDR3 protein. Among fewer than 900,000 distinct CDR3 sequences listed, about 45% were seen once. Their recognized antigens are unknown. The sample comprised blood. The receptors come from a girl aged 5 to 17 with multiple sclerosis.

The J gene is TRBJ2-3, the V gene TRBV7-9; D might be TRBD2 (5 bases). The V end lost 2 bases, the J end lost 8 bases, and 14 bases lay between the germline ends. The CDR3 covers 14 residues. CDR1 and CDR2 (germline): SEHNR, FQNEAQ (reference sequence). Here the CDR3 reads CASSLSSPVVTQYF. As DNA, the CDR3 is TGTGCCAGCAGCTTATCTAGCCCGGTGGTTACGCAGTATTTT. The full variable domain, its missing parts supplied by reference TRBV7-9 and TRBJ2-3, is DTGVSQNPRHKITKRGQNVTFRCDPISEHNRLYWYRQTLGQGPEFLTYFQNEAQLEKSRLLSDRFSAERPKGSFSTLEIQRTEQGDSAMYLCASSLSSPVVTQYFGPGTRLTVL.

The V gene is TRBV3-1, the J gene TRBJ2-7; no firm D call. The DNA end lines up better with TRBJ2-5; the J call may be wrong. CDR3 length equals 12 residues. Germline V gene sequence: CDR1 LGHDT, CDR2 YNNKEL (reference sequence). The CDR3 is CASSRAEETQYF. CDR3 DNA sequence: TGTGCCAGCAGCCGCGCGGAGGAGACCCAGTACTTC.

This clonotype showed up many times. The CDR3 nucleotides are TGTGCCAGCTCACCGACCCGGGACAGCGTCTTAAATGGCTACACCTTC. The encoded protein is CASSPTRDSVLNGYTF. V gene TRBV18 combines with J gene TRBJ1-2, with 7 bases fitting TRBD1. The CDR3 sequence is 16 residues long. Germline lookup yields CDR1 KGHSH and CDR2 LQKENI. V was pared by 3 bases and J by 6 bases, with 13 bases of the junction left unmatched.

This clonotype was seen a few times. The chain couples TRBV12-3 or TRBV12-4 to TRBJ2-3; D is unclear. The CDR3 runs to 15 residues. V gave up 6 bases and J gave up 4 bases, with 17 bases separating them. As DNA, the CDR3 is TGTGCCAGCAGGCCTGAAACAATAGGTGCAGATACGCAGTATTTT. It translates to CASRPETIGADTQYF.

The chain employs TRBV6-1 and TRBJ2-5; D call uncertain. Trimming pared 7 bases from V and 2 bases from J, leaving 5 bases between. The CDR3 is made up of 11 amino acids. Germline lookup yields CDR1 MNHNS and CDR2 SASEGT. CDR3 in amino acids: CASTAQETQYF. CDR3 nucleotide sequence: TGTGCCAGCACGGCGCAAGAGACCCAGTACTTC.

This chain connects TRBV20-1 to TRBJ2-5; D gene uncertain. Germline values: CDR1 DFQATT, CDR2 SNEGSKA (reference sequence). This CDR3 contains 13 residues. V was pared by 2 bases and J by 2 bases, with 9 bases between. The DNA of the CDR3 is TGCAGTGCTAGACCCGGCTCGCAAGAGACCCAGTACTTC. Translation gives CSARPGSQETQYF.

The chain combines TRBV6-1 with TRBJ1-1; unclear D gene. Germline loops: CDR1 MNHNS, CDR2 SASEGT. Trimming shortened V by 3 bases and J by 2 bases, and 13 bases separated the two germline ends. The CDR3 sequence is 15 residues long. The CDR3 region is CASSDPGRINTEAFF. The CDR3 DNA reads as TGTGCCAGCAGTGATCCTGGGCGGATCAACACTGAAGCTTTCTTT.

The chain uses TRBV2 and TRBJ2-1; unclear D gene. Germline CDR1 reads SNHLY; CDR2 reads FYNNEI. The CDR3 runs to 15 residues. V lost 8 bases, J lost 0 bases, and 14 bases lay in between. The CDR3 here is CASSSSRSSYNEQFF. DNA of the CDR3: TGTGCCAGCTCAAGTTCACGGAGCTCCTACAATGAGCAGTTCTTC.

In its sample, this clonotype was seen a few times. CDR3 nucleotide sequence: TGCGCCAGCAGCTTGGACTTTGGCGGAAGCACAGATACGCAGTATTTT. It is translated as CASSLDFGGSTDTQYF. The chain links TRBV5-1 to TRBJ2-3; D call uncertain. The length of the CDR3 is 16 residues. From germline, CDR1 is SGHRS and CDR2 YFSETQ. V was trimmed by 0 bases and J by 0 bases, leaving 11 bases between them.

A few counts support this clonotype. The chain joins TRBV29-1 to TRBJ2-7; perhaps TRBD2 as D (6 bases). The length of the CDR3 is 13 residues. Trimming took 1 base from V and 7 from J, leaving 14 bases between them. CDR1 is SQVTM, CDR2 ANQGSEA, per germline. CDR3 sequence (DNA): TGCAGCGTTGAAGCCAGGGTCGGGGGAGAGCAGTACTTC. Translated, it gives CSVEARVGGEQYF.